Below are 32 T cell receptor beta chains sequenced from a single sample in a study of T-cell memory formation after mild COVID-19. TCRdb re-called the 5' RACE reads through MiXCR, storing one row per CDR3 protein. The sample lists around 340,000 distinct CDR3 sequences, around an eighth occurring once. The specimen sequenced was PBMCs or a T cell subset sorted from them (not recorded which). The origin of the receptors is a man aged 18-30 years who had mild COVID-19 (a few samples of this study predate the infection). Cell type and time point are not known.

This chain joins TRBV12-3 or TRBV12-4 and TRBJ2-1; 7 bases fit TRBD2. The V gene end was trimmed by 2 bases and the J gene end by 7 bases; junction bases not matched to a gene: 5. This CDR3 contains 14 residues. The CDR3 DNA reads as TGTGCCAGCAGTTTACGGGCTAGCGGAAATGAGCAGTTCTTC. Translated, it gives CASSLRASGNEQFF.

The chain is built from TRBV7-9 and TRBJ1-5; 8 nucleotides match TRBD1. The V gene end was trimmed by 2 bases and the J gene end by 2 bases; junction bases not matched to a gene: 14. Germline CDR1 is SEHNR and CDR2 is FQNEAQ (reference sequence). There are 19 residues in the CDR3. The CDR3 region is CASSLFRDRSDLGNQPQHF. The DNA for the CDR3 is TGTGCCAGCAGCTTATTCCGGGACAGGTCCGATTTGGGCAATCAGCCCCAGCATTTT.

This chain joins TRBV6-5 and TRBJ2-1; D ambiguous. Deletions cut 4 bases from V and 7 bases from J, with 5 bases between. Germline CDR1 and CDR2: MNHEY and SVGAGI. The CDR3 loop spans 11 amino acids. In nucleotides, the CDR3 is TGTGCCAGCAGTTTACCAAATGAGCAGTTCTTC. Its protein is CASSLPNEQFF.

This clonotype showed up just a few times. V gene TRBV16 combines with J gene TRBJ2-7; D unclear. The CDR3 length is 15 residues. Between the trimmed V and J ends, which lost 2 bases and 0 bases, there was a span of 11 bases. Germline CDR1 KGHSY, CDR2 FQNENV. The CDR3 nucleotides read TGTGCCAGCAGCCAACATGCCCCGAGCTCCTACGAGCAGTACGTC. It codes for CASSQHAPSSYEQYV.

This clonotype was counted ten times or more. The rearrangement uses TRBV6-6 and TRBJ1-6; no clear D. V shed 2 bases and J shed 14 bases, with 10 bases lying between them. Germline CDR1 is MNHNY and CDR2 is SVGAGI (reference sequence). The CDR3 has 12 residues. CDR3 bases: TGTGCCAGCAGTTACGATGATCCGTCCCTCCACTTT. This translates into CASSYDDPSLHF.

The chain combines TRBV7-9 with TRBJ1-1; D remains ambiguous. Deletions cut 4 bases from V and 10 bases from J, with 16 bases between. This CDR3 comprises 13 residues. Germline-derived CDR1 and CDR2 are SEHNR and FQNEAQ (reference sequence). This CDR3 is CASSSESHPGAFF. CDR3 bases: TGTGCCAGCAGCTCCGAAAGTCACCCAGGAGCTTTCTTT.

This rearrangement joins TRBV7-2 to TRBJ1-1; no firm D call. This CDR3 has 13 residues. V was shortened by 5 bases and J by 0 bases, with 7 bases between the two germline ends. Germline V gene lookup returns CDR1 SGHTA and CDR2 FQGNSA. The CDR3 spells CASSNTVNTEAFF. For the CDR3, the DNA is TGTGCCAGCAGCAACACAGTGAACACTGAAGCTTTCTTT. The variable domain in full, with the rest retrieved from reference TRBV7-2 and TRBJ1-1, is GAGVSQSPSNKVTEKGKDVELRCDPISGHTALYWYRQSLGQGLEFLIYFQGNSAPDKSGLPSDRFSAERTGGSVSTLTIQRTQQEDSAVYLCASSNTVNTEAFFGQGTRLTVV.

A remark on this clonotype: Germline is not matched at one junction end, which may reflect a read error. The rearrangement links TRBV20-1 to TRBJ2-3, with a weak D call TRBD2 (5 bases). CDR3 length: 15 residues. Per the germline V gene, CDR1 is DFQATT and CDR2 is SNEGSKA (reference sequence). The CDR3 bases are TGCAGTGCTGGGAAGCGGCCCTCGGATACAGATAAGCAGTATTTT. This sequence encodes CSAGKRPSDTDKQYF.

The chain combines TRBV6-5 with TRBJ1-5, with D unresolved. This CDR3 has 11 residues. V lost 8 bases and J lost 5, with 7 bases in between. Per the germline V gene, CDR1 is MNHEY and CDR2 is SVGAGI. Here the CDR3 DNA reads TGTGCCAGCGGGTGGGATCAGCCCCAGCATTTT. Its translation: CASGWDQPQHF.

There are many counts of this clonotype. For the CDR3, the DNA is TGTGCCAGCAGCTTAGACCCACGGACAGCCCGCTCTGGGGCCAACGTCCTGACTTTC. It is translated as CASSLDPRTARSGANVLTF. The V and J genes are TRBV7-9 and TRBJ2-6, with D possibly being TRBD1 (6 bases). This CDR3 spans 19 amino acids. V was shortened by 1 base and J by 0 bases, with 16 bases between the two germline ends. In germline, CDR1 is SEHNR, CDR2 FQNEAQ (reference sequence).

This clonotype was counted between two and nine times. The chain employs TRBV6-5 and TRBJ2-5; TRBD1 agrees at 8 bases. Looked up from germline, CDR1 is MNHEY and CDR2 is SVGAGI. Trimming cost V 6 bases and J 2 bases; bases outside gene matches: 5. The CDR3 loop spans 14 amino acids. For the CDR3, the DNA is TGTGCCAGCAGCCAACGGACAGGGCAAGAGACCCAGTACTTC. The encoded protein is CASSQRTGQETQYF.

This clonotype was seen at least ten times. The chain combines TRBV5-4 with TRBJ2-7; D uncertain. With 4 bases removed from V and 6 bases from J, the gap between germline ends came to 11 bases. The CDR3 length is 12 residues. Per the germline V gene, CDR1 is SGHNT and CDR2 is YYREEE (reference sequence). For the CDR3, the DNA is TGTGCCAGCAGCGGGATCGTAGGCGAGCAGTACTTC. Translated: CASSGIVGEQYF.

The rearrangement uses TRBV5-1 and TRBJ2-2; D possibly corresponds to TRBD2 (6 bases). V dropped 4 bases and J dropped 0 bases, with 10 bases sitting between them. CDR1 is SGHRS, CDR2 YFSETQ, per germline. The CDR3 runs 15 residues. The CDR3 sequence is CASSTGGTNTGELFF. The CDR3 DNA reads TGCGCCAGCAGCACCGGGGGTACGAACACCGGGGAGCTGTTTTTT.

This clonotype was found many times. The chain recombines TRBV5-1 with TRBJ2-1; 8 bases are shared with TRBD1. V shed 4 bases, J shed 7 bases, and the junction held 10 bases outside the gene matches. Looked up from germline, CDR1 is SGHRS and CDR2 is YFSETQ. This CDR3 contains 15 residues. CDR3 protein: CASSTGTGRWNEQFF. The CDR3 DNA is TGCGCCAGCAGCACCGGGACAGGCCGCTGGAATGAGCAGTTCTTC.

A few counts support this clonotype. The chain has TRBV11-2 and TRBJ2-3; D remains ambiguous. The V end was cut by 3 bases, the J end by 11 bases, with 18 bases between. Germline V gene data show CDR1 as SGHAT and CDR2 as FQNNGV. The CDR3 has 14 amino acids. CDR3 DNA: TGTGCCAGCAGCTTCTCGGCCACCCGCGGAAGGCAGTATTTT. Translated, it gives CASSFSATRGRQYF.

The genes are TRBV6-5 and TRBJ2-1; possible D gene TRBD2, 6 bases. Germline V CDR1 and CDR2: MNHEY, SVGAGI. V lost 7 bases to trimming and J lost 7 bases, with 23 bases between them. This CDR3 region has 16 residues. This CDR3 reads CASTPPGVDIANEQFF. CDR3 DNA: TGTGCCAGCACCCCGCCGGGGGTCGATATAGCGAATGAGCAGTTCTTC.

The CDR3 reads CASSLRGSSGNTIYF. The CDR3 DNA reads as TGCGCCAGCAGCCTCCGAGGGAGCTCTGGAAACACCATATATTTT. V and J are TRBV4-3 and TRBJ1-3, with D unresolved. The V end lost 4 bases, the J end lost 0 bases, and 10 bases lay between the germline ends. CDR3 length: 15 residues. CDR1 and CDR2 from the germline V gene are LGHNA and YSLEER.

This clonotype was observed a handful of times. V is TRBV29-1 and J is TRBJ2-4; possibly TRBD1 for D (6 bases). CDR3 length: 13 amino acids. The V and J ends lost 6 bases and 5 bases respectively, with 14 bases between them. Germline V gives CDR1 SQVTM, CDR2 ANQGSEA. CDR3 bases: TGCAGCGTCGATAGGGACAACGAAAACATTCAGTACTTC. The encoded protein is CSVDRDNENIQYF. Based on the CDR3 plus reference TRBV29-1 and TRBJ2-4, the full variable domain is SAVISQKPSRDICQRGTSLTIQCQVDSQVTMMFWYRQQPGQSLTLIATANQGSEATYESGFVIDKFPISRPNLTFSTLTVSNMSPEDSSIYLCSVDRDNENIQYFGAGTRLSVL.

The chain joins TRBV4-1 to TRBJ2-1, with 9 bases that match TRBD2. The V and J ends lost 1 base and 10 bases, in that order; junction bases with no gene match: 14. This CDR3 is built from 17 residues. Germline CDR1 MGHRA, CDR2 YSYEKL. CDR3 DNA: TGCGCCAGCAGCCAAGGGACTTCGATGCGGGGGGGTGAAGAGCAGTTCTTC. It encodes CASSQGTSMRGGEEQFF.

CDR3 protein: CASRSHLGAGTAQETQYF. CDR3 nucleotides: TGTGCAAGTCGCTCCCACCTGGGAGCCGGGACAGCCCAAGAGACCCAGTACTTC. V gene TRBV12-2 combines with J gene TRBJ2-5; TRBD1 reflects the table's D call only, with no check against the DNA. TRBV12-2 is annotated as a pseudogene. The CDR3 totals 18 residues.

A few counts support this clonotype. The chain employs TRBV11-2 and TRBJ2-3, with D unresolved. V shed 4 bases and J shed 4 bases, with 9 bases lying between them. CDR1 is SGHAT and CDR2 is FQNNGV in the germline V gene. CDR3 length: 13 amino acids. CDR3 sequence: CASSSVLADTQYF. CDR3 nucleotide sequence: TGTGCCAGCAGCTCCGTTTTGGCAGATACGCAGTATTTT.

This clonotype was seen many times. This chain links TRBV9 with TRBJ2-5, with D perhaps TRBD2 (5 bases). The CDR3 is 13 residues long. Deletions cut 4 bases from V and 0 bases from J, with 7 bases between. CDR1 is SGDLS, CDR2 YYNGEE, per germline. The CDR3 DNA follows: TGTGCCAGCAGCTCGGGGTACCAAGAGACCCAGTACTTC. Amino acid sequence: CASSSGYQETQYF.

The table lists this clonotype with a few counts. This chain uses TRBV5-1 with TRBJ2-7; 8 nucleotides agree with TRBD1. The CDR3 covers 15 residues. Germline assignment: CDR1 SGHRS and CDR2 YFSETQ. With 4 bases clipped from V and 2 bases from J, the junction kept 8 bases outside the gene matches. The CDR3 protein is CASSPGQGGTYEQYV. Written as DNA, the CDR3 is TGCGCCAGCAGCCCTGGACAGGGAGGAACCTACGAGCAGTACGTC.

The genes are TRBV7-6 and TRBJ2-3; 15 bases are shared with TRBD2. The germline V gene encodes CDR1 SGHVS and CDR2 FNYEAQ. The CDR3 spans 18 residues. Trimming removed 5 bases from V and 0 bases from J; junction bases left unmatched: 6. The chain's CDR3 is CASSGGLAGGLSTDTQYF. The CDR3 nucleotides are TGTGCCAGCAGCGGGGGACTAGCGGGGGGTCTTAGCACAGATACGCAGTATTTT.

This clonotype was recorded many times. The CDR3 region has the DNA TGCGCCAGCAGCTTGGCCGGAGGCAGCATCACAGATACGCAGTATTTT. It yields the protein CASSLAGGSITDTQYF. This rearrangement joins TRBV5-1 to TRBJ2-3, with a possible D match to TRBD2 (5 bases). The CDR3 length is 16 residues. CDR1 SGHRS and CDR2 YFSETQ come from the germline V gene. V was pared by 0 bases and J by 2 bases, with 13 bases between. The full variable domain, completed using reference TRBV5-1 and TRBJ2-3, is KAGVTQTPRYLIKTRGQQVTLSCSPISGHRSVSWYQQTPGQGLQFLFEYFSETQRNKGNFPGRFSGRQFSNSRSEMNVSTLELGDSALYLCASSLAGGSITDTQYFGPGTRLTVL.

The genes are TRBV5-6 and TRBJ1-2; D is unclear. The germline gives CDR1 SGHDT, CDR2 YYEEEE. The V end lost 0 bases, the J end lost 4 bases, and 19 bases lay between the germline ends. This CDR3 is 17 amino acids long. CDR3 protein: CASSLVPTTGPGYGYTF. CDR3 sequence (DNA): TGTGCCAGCAGCTTGGTCCCAACAACTGGGCCGGGCTATGGCTACACCTTC.

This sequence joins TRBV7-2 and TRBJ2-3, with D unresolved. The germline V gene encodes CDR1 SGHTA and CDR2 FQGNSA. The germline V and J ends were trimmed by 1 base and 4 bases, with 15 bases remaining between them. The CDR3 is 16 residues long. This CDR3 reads CASSLGSRLTADTQYF. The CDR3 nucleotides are TGTGCCAGCAGCTTAGGCAGCCGCCTGACCGCAGATACGCAGTATTTT.

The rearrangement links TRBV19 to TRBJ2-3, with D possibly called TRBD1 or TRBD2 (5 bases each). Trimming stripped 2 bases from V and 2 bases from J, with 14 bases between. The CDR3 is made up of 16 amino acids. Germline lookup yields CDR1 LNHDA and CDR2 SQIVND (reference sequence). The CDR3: CASSISPGRNTDTQYF. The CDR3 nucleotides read TGTGCCAGTAGTATATCGCCGGGACGGAACACAGATACGCAGTATTTT.

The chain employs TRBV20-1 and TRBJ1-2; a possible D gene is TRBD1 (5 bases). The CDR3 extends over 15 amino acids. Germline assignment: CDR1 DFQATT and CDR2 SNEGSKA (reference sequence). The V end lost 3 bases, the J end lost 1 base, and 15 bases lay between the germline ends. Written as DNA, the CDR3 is TGCAGTGCTAGCCCCGGGACCCTTTTTAACTATGGCTACACCTTC. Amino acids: CSASPGTLFNYGYTF.

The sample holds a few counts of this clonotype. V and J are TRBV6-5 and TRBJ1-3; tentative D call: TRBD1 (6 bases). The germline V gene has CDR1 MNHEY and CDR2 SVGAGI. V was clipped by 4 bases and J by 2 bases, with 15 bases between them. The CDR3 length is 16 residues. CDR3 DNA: TGTGCCAGCAGTTCTTGGACAGAAACCCCTGGAAACACCATATATTTT. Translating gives CASSSWTETPGNTIYF.

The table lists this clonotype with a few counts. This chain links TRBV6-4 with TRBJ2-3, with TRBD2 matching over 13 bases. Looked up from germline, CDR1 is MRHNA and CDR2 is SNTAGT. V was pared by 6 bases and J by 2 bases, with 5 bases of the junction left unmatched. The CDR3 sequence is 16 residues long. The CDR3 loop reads CASRGTSGVITDTQYF. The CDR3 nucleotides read TGTGCCAGCAGGGGGACTAGCGGGGTAATCACAGATACGCAGTATTTT.

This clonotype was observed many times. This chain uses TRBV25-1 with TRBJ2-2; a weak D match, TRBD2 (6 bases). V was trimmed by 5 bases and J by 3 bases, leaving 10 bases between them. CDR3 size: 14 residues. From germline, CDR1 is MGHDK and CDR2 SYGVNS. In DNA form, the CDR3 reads TGTGCCAGCAGTCCGGGGGAGGACACCGGGGAGCTGTTTTTT. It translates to CASSPGEDTGELFF.